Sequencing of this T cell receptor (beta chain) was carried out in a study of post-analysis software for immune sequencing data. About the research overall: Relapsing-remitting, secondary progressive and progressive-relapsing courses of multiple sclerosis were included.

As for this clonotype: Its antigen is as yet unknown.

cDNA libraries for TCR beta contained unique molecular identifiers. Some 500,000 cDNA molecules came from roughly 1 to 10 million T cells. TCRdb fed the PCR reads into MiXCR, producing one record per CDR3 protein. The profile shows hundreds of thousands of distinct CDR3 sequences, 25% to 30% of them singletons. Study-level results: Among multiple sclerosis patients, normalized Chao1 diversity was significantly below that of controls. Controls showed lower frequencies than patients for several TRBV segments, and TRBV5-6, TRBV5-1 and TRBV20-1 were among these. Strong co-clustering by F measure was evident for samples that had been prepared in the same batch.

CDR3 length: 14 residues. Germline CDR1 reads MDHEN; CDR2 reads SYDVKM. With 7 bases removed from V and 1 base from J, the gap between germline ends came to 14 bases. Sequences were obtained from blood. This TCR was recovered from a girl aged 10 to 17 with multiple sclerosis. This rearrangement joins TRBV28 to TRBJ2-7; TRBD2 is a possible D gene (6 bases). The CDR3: CASIGGFRSYEQYF. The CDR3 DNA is TGTGCCAGCATTGGGGGGTTCAGGTCCTACGAGCAGTACTTC. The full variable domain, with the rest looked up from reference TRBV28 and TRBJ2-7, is DVKVTQSSRYLVKRTGEKVFLECVQDMDHENMFWYRQDPGLGLRLIYFSYDVKMKEKGDIPEGYSVSREKKERFSLILESASTNQTSMYLCASIGGFRSYEQYFGPGTRLTVT.